One and the same sample provided the 21 T cell receptor beta chains below, sequenced in a study of vaccination effects on CD4 cells after COVID-19. Culturing for about ten days preceded CD4+ T cell isolation. No antigens are known for them. Produced via immunoSEQ multiplex PCR; TCRdb's table is partial and in-frame only. This sample has tens of thousands of clones, with over 60% found just once. This sample comprised CD4+ T cells from PBMCs cultured without peptide, obtained before COVID-19 vaccination. Receptor source: a human donor who received a COVID-19 vaccine.

This chain uses TRBV2 with TRBJ1-2; TRBD1 aligns across 7 bases. The V and J ends lost 5 bases and 4 bases, in that order; junction bases with no gene match: 7. This CDR3 is built from 14 residues. CDR1 and CDR2 (germline): SNHLY, FYNNEI. CDR3 amino acids: CASSPQGELYGYTF. CDR3 bases: TGTGCCAGCAGTCCCCAGGGGGAACTCTATGGCTACACCTTC.

The chain carries TRBV6-1 and TRBJ2-7; D is uncertain. The CDR3 runs 12 residues. The germline V gene has CDR1 MNHNS and CDR2 SASEGT. Between the trimmed V and J ends, which lost 3 bases and 3 bases, there was a span of 6 bases. CDR3 DNA: TGTGCCAGCAGTGAGAAGAACTACGAGCAGTACGTC. Translation: CASSEKNYEQYV.

The chain carries TRBV24-1 and TRBJ2-7; D is possibly TRBD1 (5 bases). The CDR3 spans 13 residues. From germline, CDR1 is KGHDR and CDR2 SFDVKD. V was shortened by 0 bases and J by 6 bases, with 8 bases between the two germline ends. This chain's CDR3 is CATSDLQGIEQYV. CDR3 coding DNA: TGTGCCACCAGTGATTTGCAGGGTATCGAGCAGTACGTC.

This clone came up a few times. This rearrangement joins TRBV14 to TRBJ2-7; 13 nucleotides match TRBD2. There are 18 residues in the CDR3. Trimming removed 1 base from V and 0 bases from J; junction bases left unmatched: 6. Looked up from germline, CDR1 is SGHDN and CDR2 is FVKESK. CDR3 nucleotides: TGTGCCAGCAGCCAAGGAAGACTAGCGGGGGGCAACTCCTACGAGCAGTACGTC. It is translated as CASSQGRLAGGNSYEQYV.

This chain links TRBV10-2 with TRBJ1-1; TRBD1 aligns across 10 bases. Germline CDR1 reads WSHSY; CDR2 reads SAAADI. The CDR3 contains 16 residues. The junction had 9 bases not matched to a gene; V was cut back by 7 bases and J by 1 base. CDR3 in amino acids: CASIRQGAKSNTEAFF. The CDR3 region has the DNA TGCGCCAGCATCCGACAGGGGGCAAAATCGAACACTGAAGCTTTCTTT.

The V gene is TRBV19, the J gene TRBJ1-5, with D perhaps TRBD1 (5 bases). The CDR3 has 15 residues. Trimming stripped 2 bases from V and 1 base from J, with 9 bases between. CDR1 LNHDA and CDR2 SQIVND come from the germline V gene (reference sequence). CDR3 sequence (DNA): TGTGCCAGTAGTATAATCGGGGGGAGCAATCAGCCCCAGCATTTT. It is translated as CASSIIGGSNQPQHF.

CDR3 coding DNA: TGTGCCACCAGTGATTTGGGGAACACCGGGGAGCTGTTTTTT. Amino acids: CATSDLGNTGELFF. The rearrangement links TRBV24-1 to TRBJ2-2; D gene ambiguous. Germline V gene lookup returns CDR1 KGHDR and CDR2 SFDVKD. The CDR3 runs to 14 residues. Trimming removed 0 bases from V and 1 base from J, with 2 bases in between.

V and J are TRBV2 and TRBJ2-5, with 8 bases aligning to TRBD1. Trimming at V came to 5 bases and at J to 5 bases, leaving 13 bases not matched to a gene. The CDR3 is made up of 16 amino acids. The V gene's germline CDR1 is SNHLY and CDR2 FYNNEI. The CDR3 coding sequence is TGTGCCAGCAGTAGACTGGACAGGGTAGGAGGGGAGACCCAGTACTTC. It encodes CASSRLDRVGGETQYF.

The V call is TRBV24-1, the J call TRBJ2-5; TRBD1 matches 7 bases. The CDR3 totals 12 residues. Germline CDR1 KGHDR, CDR2 SFDVKD. V dropped 5 bases and J dropped 7; count of bases not matched to a gene: 3. The CDR3 reads CATSGQGTTQYF. The CDR3 nucleotides are TGTGCCACCAGTGGACAGGGTACGACCCAGTACTTC.

The chain combines TRBV18 with TRBJ2-3; D is unclear. V lost 2 bases to trimming and J lost 4 bases, with 10 bases between them. The CDR3 has 14 residues. Germline V gene lookup returns CDR1 KGHSH and CDR2 LQKENI. The CDR3 DNA reads TGTGCCAGCTCACCAGATTCGAGTGCAGATACGCAGTATTTT. Its protein product is CASSPDSSADTQYF.

The chain uses TRBV5-4 and TRBJ1-2; no clear D gene. V was pared by 0 bases and J by 4 bases, with 7 bases between. This CDR3 is 13 amino acids long. Germline CDR1 is SGHNT and CDR2 is YYREEE (reference sequence). Written as DNA, the CDR3 is TGTGCCAGCAGCTTGGAGGGCCTCTATGGCTACACCTTC. This codes for CASSLEGLYGYTF.

Of note for this clone: One end of the junction is discordant with germline, which a read error may explain. The J gene is TRBJ2-3, the V gene TRBV29-1, with D hard to call. This CDR3 contains 12 residues. Germline V CDR1 and CDR2: SQVTM, ANQGSEA. The CDR3 region has the DNA TGCAGCGTCAGCGATGGACGGTCCTACCTGTCTTTT. As protein: CSVSDGRSYLSF.

This clone was counted only a few times. The chain joins TRBV28 to TRBJ1-5; D uncertain. The germline V gene has CDR1 MDHEN and CDR2 SYDVKM. Trimming removed 3 bases from V and 7 bases from J, with 7 bases in between. The CDR3 is made up of 12 amino acids. The CDR3 region is CASSLAGQPQHF. In nucleotides, the CDR3 is TGTGCCAGCAGTTTGGCGGGGCAGCCCCAGCATTTT.

CDR3 amino acids: CASSRLGPTFYGYTF. The CDR3 DNA reads TGTGCCAGCAGCCGATTGGGACCGACTTTCTATGGCTACACCTTC. The J gene is TRBJ1-2, the V gene TRBV7-8; D is possibly TRBD1 (5 bases). CDR3 length: 15 amino acids. The V gene lost 5 bases and the J gene lost 4 bases, with 17 bases spanning the gap. Germline CDR1 reads SGHVS; CDR2 reads FQNEAQ.

The chain's CDR3 is CASSLTGNHEQYV. As DNA, the CDR3 is TGTGCCAGCAGCTTAACAGGGAACCACGAGCAGTACGTC. This chain connects TRBV7-9 to TRBJ2-7; the D gene is possibly TRBD1 (6 bases). Germline CDR1 SEHNR, CDR2 FQNEAQ (reference sequence). The CDR3 totals 13 residues. V lost 2 bases and J lost 5, with 10 bases in between.

The CDR3 DNA reads TGTGCCAGCAGTGGACAGGTCACTGAAGCTTTCTTT. This codes for CASSGQVTEAFF. The rearrangement uses TRBV12-3 or TRBV12-4 and TRBJ1-1, with 7 positions matching TRBD1. The CDR3 has 12 amino acids. Losses at the gene ends were 5 bases for V and 4 bases for J; bases not matched to a gene: 1.

This chain links TRBV7-9 with TRBJ1-2; 8 bases are shared with TRBD1. Trimming took 5 bases from V and 8 from J; bases not matched to a gene: 7. The length of the CDR3 is 13 residues. Germline-derived CDR1 and CDR2 are SEHNR and FQNEAQ (reference sequence). DNA for the CDR3: TGTGCCAGCAGCCCCGGACAGGGCGGCGGCTACACCTTC. As protein: CASSPGQGGGYTF. The entire variable domain, with the rest obtained from reference TRBV7-9 and TRBJ1-2, is as follows: DTGVSQNPRHKITKRGQNVTFRCDPISEHNRLYWYRQTLGQGPEFLTYFQNEAQLEKSRLLSDRFSAERPKGSFSTLEIQRTEQGDSAMYLCASSPGQGGGYTFGSGTRLTVV.

V usage is TRBV4-3 and J usage is TRBJ1-2, with 7 bases identical to TRBD1. Germline lookup yields CDR1 LGHNA and CDR2 YSLEER. This CDR3 spans 16 amino acids. With 0 bases clipped from V and 6 bases from J, the junction kept 10 bases outside the gene matches. In DNA, the CDR3 is TGCGCCAGCAGCCAAGATCGACAGGGTCGAAGAGATGGCTACACCTTC. As protein: CASSQDRQGRRDGYTF.

This clone was recorded once. This chain joins TRBV30 and TRBJ1-3; D might be TRBD1 (5 bases). Germline CDR1 reads GTSNPN; CDR2 reads SVGIG (reference sequence). Trimming shortened V by 2 bases and J by 1 base, and 12 bases separated the two germline ends. CDR3 length: 15 residues. The CDR3 loop is CAWSLAGTSGNTIYF. The CDR3 DNA sequence: TGTGCCTGGAGTTTAGCCGGGACTTCTGGAAACACCATATATTTT.

J is TRBJ2-7 and V is TRBV10-3; 7 positions agree with TRBD1. Trimming took 3 bases from V and 0 from J; bases not matched to a gene: 5. This CDR3 is built from 15 residues. The germline CDR1 and CDR2 sequences are ENHRY and SYGVKD. CDR3 in DNA: TGTGCCATCAGTGACCCAGGGGACAGCTCCTACGAGCAGTACGTC. Translating gives CAISDPGDSSYEQYV.

V usage is TRBV7-3 and J usage is TRBJ2-1; 9 bases align to TRBD2. V lost 3 bases, J lost 3 bases, and 3 bases stayed unmatched. From germline, CDR1 is SGHTA and CDR2 FQGTGA. This CDR3 is built from 15 residues. The chain's CDR3 is CASSLGLAFYNEQFF. The CDR3 DNA follows: TGTGCCAGCAGCTTGGGACTAGCTTTCTACAATGAGCAGTTCTTC.